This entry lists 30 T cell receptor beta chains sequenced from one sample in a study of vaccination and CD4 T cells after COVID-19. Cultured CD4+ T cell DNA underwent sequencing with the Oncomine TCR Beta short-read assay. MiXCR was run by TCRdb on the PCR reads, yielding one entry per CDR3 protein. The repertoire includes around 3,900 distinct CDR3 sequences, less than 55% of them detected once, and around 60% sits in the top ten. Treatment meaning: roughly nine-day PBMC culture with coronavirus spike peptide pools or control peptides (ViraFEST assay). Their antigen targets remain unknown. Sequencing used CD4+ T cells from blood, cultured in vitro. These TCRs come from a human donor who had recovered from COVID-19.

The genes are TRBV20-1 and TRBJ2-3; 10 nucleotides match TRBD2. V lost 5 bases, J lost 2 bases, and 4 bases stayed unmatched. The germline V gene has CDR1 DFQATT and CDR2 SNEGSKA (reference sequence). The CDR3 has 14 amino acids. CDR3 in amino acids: CSAQSGRATDTQYF. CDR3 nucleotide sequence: TGCAGTGCTCAAAGCGGGAGGGCCACAGATACGCAGTATTTT.

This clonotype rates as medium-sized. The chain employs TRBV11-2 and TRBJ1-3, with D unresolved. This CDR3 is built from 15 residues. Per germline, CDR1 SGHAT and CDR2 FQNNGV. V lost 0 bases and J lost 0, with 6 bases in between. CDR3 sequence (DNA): TGTGCCAGCAGCTTAGAGGTACTCTCTGGAAACACCATATATTTT. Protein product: CASSLEVLSGNTIYF.

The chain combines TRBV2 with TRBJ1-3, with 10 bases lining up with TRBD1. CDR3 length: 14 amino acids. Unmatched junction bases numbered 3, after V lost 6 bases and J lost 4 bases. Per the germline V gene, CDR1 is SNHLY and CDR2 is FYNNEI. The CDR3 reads CASSLTGGGNTIYF. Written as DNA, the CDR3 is TGTGCCAGCAGCCTGACAGGGGGCGGAAACACCATATATTTT.

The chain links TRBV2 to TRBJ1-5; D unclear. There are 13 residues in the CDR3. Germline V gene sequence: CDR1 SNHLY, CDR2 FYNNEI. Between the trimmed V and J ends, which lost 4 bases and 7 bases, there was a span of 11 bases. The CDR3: CASSGREGQPQHF. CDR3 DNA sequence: TGTGCCAGCAGTGGGAGGGAGGGACAGCCCCAGCATTTT.

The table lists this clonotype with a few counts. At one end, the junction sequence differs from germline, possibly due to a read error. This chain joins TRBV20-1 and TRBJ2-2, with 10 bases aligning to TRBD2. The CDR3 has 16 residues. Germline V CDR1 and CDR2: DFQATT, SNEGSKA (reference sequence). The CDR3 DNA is TGCAGTGCTAGGGCCCAGGGACTAGCGAAAACCGGGGAGCTGTTTTTT. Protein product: CSARAQGLAKTGELFF.

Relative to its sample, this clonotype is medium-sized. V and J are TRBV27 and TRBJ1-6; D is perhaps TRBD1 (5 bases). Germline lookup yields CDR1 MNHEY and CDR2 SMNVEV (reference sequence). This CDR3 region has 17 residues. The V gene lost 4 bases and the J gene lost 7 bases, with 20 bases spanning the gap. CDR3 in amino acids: CASSSSGTERGNSPLHF. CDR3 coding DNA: TGTGCCAGCAGTTCCTCCGGGACGGAAAGAGGCAATTCACCCCTCCACTTT.

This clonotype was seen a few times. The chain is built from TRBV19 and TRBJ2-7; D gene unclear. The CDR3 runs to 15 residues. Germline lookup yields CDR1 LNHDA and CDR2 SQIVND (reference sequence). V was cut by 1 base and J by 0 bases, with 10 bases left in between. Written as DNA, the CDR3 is TGTGCCAGTAGTATAGGGGCGGACGCCTCCTACGAGCAGTACTTC. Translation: CASSIGADASYEQYF.

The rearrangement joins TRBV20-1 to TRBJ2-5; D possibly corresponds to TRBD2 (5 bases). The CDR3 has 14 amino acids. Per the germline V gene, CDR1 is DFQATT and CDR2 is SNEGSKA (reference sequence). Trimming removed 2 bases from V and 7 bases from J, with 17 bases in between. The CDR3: CSARLGRNRGTQYF. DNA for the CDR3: TGCAGTGCTAGATTAGGGCGAAATCGGGGGACCCAGTACTTC.

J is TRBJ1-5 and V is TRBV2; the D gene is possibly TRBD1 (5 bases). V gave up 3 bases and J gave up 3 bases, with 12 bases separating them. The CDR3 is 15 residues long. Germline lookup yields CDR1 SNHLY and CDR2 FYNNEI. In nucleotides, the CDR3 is TGTGCCAGCAGTGAGTGGCAGGGCGACAATCAGCCCCAGCATTTT. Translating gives CASSEWQGDNQPQHF.

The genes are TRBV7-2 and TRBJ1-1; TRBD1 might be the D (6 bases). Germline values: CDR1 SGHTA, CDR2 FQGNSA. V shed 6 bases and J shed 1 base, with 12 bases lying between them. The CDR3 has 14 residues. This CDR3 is CASRGGGGNTEAFF. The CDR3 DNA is TGTGCCAGCAGGGGAGGGGGGGGGAACACTGAAGCTTTCTTT.

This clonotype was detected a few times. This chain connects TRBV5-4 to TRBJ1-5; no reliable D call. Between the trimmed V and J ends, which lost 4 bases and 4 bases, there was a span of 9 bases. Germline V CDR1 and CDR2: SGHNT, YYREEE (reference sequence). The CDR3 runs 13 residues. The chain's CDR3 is CASSPDPNQPQHF. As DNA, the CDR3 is TGTGCCAGCAGCCCTGACCCGAATCAGCCCCAGCATTTT.

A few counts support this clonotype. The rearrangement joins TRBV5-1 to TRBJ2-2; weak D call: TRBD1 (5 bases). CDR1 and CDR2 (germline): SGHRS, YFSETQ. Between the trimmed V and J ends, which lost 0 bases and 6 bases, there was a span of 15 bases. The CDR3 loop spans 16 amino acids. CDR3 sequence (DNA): TGCGCCAGCAGCTTGGCCGGGCAGGGTACGGCCGGGGAGCTGTTTTTT. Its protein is CASSLAGQGTAGELFF.

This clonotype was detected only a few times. The CDR3 reads CASLVPQHF. CDR3 nucleotide sequence: TGTGCCAGCTTAGTGCCCCAGCATTTT. V gene TRBV6-1 combines with J gene TRBJ1-5; no clear D gene. The V gene lost 8 bases and the J gene lost 9 bases, with 5 bases spanning the gap. Germline V CDR1 and CDR2: MNHNS, SASEGT. The CDR3 is made up of 9 amino acids.

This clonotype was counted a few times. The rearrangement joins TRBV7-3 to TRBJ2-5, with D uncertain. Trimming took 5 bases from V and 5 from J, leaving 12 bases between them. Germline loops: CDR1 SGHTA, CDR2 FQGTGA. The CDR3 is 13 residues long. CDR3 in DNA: TGTGCCAGCAGCCGCAGCTCTACCGAGACCCAGTACTTC. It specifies CASSRSSTETQYF. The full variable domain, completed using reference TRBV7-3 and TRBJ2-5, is GAGVSQTPSNKVTEKGKYVELRCDPISGHTALYWYRQSLGQGPEFLIYFQGTGAADDSGLPNDRFFAVRPEGSVSTLKIQRTERGDSAVYLCASSRSSTETQYFGPGTRLLVL.

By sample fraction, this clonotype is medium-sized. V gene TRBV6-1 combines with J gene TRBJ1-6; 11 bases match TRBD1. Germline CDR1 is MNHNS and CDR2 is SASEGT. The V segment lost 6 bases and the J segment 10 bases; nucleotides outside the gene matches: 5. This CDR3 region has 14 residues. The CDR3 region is CASSRGQGESPLHF. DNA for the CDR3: TGTGCCAGCAGCAGGGGACAGGGGGAGTCACCCCTCCACTTT.

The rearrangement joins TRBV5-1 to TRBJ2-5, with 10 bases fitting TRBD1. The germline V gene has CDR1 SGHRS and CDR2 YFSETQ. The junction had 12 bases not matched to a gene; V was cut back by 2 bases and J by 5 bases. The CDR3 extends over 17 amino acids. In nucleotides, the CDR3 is TGCGCCAGCAGCTTTACCACGGGGACAGGGGTGGCGGAGACCCAGTACTTC. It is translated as CASSFTTGTGVAETQYF.

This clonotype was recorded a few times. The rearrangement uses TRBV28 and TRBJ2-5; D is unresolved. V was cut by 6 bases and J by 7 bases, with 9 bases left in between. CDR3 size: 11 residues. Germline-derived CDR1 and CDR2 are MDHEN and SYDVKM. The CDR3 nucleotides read TGTGCCAGCAGGGGGTGGGGGACCCAGTACTTC. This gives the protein CASRGWGTQYF.

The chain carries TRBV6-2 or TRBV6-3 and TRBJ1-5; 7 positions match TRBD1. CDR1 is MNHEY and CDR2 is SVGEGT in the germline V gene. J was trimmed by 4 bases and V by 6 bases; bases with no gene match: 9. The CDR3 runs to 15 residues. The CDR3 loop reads CASSSDRGRNQPQHF. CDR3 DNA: TGTGCCAGCAGCTCCGATAGGGGGCGGAATCAGCCCCAGCATTTT.

The CDR3 is CSARLILAPLRDTQYF. For the CDR3, the DNA is TGCAGTGCTAGGCTTATCCTAGCGCCTCTTCGGGATACGCAGTATTTT. This sequence joins TRBV20-1 and TRBJ2-3; possibly TRBD2 for D (6 bases). Germline values: CDR1 DFQATT, CDR2 SNEGSKA (reference sequence). The CDR3 has 16 residues. V lost 3 bases and J 6 bases, leaving 22 bases between the germline ends.

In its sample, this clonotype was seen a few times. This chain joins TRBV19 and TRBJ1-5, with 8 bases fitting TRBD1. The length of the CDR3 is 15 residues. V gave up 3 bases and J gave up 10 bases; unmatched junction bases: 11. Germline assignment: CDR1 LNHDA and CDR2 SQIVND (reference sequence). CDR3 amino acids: CASSMAGGAAIPQHF. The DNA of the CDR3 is TGTGCCAGTAGTATGGCAGGGGGCGCCGCAATCCCCCAGCATTTT. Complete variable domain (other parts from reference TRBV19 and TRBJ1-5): DGGITQSPKYLFRKEGQNVTLSCEQNLNHDAMYWYRQDPGQGLRLIYYSQIVNDFQKGDIAEGYSVSREKKESFPLTVTSAQKNPTAFYLCASSMAGGAAIPQHFGDGTRLSIL.

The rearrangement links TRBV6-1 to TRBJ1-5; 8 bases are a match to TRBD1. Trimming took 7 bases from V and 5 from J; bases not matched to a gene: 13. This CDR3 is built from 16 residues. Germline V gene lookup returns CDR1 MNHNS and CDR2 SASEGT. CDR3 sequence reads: CASTLVPGQGDQPQHF. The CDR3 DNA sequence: TGTGCCAGCACACTTGTGCCCGGACAGGGTGATCAGCCCCAGCATTTT.

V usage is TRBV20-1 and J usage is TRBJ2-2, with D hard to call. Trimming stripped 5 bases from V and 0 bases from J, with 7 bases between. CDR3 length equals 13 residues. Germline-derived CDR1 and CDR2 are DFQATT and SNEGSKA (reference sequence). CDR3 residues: CSAFKTNTGELFF. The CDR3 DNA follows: TGCAGTGCTTTTAAAACGAACACCGGGGAGCTGTTTTTT.

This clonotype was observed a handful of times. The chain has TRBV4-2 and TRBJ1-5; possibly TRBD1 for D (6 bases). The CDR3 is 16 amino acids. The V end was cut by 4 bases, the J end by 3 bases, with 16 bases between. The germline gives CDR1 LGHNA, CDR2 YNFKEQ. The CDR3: CASSRRHRVYNQPQHF. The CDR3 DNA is TGTGCCAGCAGCCGACGTCACAGGGTCTACAATCAGCCCCAGCATTTT.

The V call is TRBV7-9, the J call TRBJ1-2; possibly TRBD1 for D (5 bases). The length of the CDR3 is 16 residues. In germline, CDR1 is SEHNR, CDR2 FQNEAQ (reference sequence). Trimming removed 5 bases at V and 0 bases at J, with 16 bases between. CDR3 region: CASSPAGRQANYGYTF. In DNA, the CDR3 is TGTGCCAGCAGCCCGGCGGGGCGGCAGGCTAACTATGGCTACACCTTC.

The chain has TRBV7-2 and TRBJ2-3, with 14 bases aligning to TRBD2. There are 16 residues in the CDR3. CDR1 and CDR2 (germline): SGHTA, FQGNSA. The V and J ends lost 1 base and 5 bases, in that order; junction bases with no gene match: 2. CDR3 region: CASSLVGTSGRDTQYF. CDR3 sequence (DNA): TGTGCCAGCAGCTTAGTCGGGACTAGCGGGAGAGATACGCAGTATTTT.

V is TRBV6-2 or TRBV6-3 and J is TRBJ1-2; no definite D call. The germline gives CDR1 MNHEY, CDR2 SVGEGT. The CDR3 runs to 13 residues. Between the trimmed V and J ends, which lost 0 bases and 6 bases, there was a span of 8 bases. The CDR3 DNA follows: TGTGCCAGCAGTTACTCTTGGAGGGATGGCTACACCTTC. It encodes CASSYSWRDGYTF.

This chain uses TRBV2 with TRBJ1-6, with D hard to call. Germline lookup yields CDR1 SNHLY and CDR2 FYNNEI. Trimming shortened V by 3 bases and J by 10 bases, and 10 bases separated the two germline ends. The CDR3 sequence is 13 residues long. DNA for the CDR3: TGTGCCAGCAGTGAGGGCAGCGGATCACCCCTCCACTTT. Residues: CASSEGSGSPLHF.

The CDR3 region has the DNA TGTGCCGGGAGGGTTTTAGCGGGGGGTACGCAGTATTTT. It yields the protein CAGRVLAGGTQYF. The chain links TRBV2 to TRBJ2-3; 10 bases map to TRBD2. Germline V gene lookup returns CDR1 SNHLY and CDR2 FYNNEI. The CDR3 totals 13 residues. V trimming: 11 bases; J trimming: 8 bases; junction bases outside the gene matches: 10. The full variable domain, rest sourced from reference TRBV2 and TRBJ2-3, is EPEVTQTPSHQVTQMGQEVILRCVPISNHLYFYWYRQILGQKVEFLVSFYNNEISEKSEIFDDQFSVERPDGSNFTLKIRSTKLEDSAMYFCAGRVLAGGTQYFGPGTRLTVL.

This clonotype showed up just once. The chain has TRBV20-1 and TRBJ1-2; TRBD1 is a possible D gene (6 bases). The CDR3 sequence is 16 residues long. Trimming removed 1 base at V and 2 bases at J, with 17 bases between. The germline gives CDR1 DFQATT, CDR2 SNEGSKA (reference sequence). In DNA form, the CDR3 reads TGCAGTGCTAGAGCTTGGGACAAGGGGCTGAACTATGGCTACACCTTC. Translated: CSARAWDKGLNYGYTF.

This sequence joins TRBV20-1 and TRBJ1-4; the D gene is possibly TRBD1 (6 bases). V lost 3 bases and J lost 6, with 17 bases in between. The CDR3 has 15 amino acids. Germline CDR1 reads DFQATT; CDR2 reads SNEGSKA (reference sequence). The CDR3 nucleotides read TGCAGTGCTAGTAACAGGGCGAGTTCGGATGAAAAACTGTTTTTT. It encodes CSASNRASSDEKLFF.